These 2 T cell receptor beta chains were sequenced from one sample in a study of T cell responses to AZD1222 COVID-19 vaccine. Sequencing used immunoSEQ multiplex PCR; TCRdb keeps in-frame clones, though not all of them. Among roughly 50,000 clones listed, about 86% were seen once. The material sequenced was peripheral blood, taken 28 days after the second AZD1222 dose. The origin of the receptors is an adult who received the AZD1222 COVID-19 vaccine.

The V gene is TRBV9, the J gene TRBJ2-5; D may be TRBD1 (5 bases). The CDR3 is 14 amino acids. From germline, CDR1 is SGDLS and CDR2 YYNGEE. V lost 2 bases to trimming and J lost 1 base, with 9 bases between them. Here the CDR3 DNA reads TGTGCCAGCAGCGTGGGGCCTCTCCAAGAGACCCAGTACTTC. It encodes CASSVGPLQETQYF.

The chain recombines TRBV19 with TRBJ2-2; a weak D match, TRBD2 (6 bases). The ends were cut back, 5 bases at V and 7 bases at J, with 14 bases in the middle. This CDR3 is 14 amino acids long. The germline gives CDR1 LNHDA, CDR2 SQIVND (reference sequence). CDR3 loop: CASSLVGGSGELFF. In DNA form, the CDR3 reads TGTGCCAGTAGTCTCGTGGGGGGTAGCGGGGAGCTGTTTTTT.